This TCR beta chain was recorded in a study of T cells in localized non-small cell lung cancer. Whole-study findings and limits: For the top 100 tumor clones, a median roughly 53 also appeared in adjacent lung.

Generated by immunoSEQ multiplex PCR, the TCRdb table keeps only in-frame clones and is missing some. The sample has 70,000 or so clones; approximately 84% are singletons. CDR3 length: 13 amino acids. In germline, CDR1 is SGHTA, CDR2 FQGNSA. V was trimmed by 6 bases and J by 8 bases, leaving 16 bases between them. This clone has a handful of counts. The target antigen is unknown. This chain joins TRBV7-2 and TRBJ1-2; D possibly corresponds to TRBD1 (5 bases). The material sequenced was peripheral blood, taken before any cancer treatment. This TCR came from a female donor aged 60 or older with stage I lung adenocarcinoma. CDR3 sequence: CASSLGQGEGYTF. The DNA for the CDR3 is TGTGCCAGCAGTCTAGGGCAGGGTGAGGGCTACACCTTC.